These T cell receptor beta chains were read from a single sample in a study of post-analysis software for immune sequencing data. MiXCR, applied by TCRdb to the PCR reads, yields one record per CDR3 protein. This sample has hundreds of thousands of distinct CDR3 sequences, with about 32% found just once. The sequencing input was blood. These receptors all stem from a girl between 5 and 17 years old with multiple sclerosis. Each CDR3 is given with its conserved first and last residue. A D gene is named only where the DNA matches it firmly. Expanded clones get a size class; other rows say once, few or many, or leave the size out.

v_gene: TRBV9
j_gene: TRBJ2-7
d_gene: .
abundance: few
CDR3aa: CASSVQGGYEQYF
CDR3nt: TGTGCCAGCAGCGTCCAGGGGGGGTACGAGCAGTACTTC

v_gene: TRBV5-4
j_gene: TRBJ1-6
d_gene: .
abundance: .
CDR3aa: CASSPTGRDNSPLHF
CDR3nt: TGTGCCAGCAGCCCCACGGGACGGGATAATTCACCCCTCCACTTT

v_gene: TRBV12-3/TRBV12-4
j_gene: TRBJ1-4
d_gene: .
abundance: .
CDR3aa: CASRGIREGKLFF
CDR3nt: TGTGCCAGCAGGGGAATCAGGGAAGGAAAACTGTTTTTT

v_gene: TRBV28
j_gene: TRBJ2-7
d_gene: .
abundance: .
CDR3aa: CASSLLTGRYEQYF
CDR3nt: TGTGCCAGCAGTTTATTGACCGGGAGATACGAGCAGTACTTC

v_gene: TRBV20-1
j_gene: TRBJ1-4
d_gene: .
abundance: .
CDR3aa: CSATSAVAHEKLFF
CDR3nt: TGCAGTGCTACCTCGGCAGTAGCGCACGAAAAACTGTTTTTT

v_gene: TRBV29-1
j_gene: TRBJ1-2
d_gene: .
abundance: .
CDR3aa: CSGGVGVGHTF
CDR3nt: TGCAGCGGGGGTGTAGGGGTCGGCCACACCTTC

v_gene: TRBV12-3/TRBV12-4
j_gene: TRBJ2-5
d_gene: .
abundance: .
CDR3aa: CASSLRTGLQTQYF
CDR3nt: TGTGCCAGCAGTTTGAGAACAGGGCTGCAGACCCAGTACTTC

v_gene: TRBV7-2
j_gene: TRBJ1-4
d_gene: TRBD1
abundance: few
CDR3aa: CASSGPGTGYEKLFF
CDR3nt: TGTGCCAGCAGCGGTCCTGGGACAGGGTATGAAAAACTGTTTTTT

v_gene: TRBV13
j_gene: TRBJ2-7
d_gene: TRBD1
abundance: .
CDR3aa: CASSREQGSSYEQYF
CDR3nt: TGTGCCAGCAGCCGGGAACAGGGGAGCTCCTACGAGCAGTACTTC

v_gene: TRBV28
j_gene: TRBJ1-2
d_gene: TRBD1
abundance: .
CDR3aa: CASRADRDNGYTF
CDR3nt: TGTGCCAGCAGGGCGGACAGGGATAATGGCTACACCTTC

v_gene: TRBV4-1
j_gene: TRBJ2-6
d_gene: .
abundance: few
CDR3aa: CASAGATGANVLTF
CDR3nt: TGCGCCAGTGCTGGGGCGACTGGGGCCAACGTCCTGACTTTC

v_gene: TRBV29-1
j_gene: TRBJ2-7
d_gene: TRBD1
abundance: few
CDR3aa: CSRQLGQGNEQYF
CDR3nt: TGCAGCCGCCAATTGGGACAGGGGAACGAGCAGTACTTC

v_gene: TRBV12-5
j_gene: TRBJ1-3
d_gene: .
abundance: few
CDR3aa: CASGLTTTLSSGNTIYF
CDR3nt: TGTGCTAGTGGTTTGACTACGACACTGAGCTCTGGAAACACCATATATTTT

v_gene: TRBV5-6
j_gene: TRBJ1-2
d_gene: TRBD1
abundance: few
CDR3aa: CASSPGYRGLDGYTF
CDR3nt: TGTGCCAGCAGCCCCGGTTACAGGGGGTTGGATGGCTACACCTTC

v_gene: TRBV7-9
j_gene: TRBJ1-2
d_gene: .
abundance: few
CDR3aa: CASTPSMGVNYGYTF
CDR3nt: TGTGCCAGCACTCCCTCAATGGGAGTGAACTATGGCTACACCTTC

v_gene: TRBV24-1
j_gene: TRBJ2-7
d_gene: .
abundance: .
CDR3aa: CATSALSYEQYF
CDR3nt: TGTGCCACCAGTGCACTCTCCTACGAGCAGTACTTC

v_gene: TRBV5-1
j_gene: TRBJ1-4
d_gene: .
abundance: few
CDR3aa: CASRPGTLATNEKLFF
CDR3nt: TGCGCCAGCAGGCCTGGGACGCTAGCAACTAATGAAAAACTGTTTTTT

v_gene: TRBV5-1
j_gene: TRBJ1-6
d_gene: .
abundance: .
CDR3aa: CASSLGIREPLHF
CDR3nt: TGCGCCAGCAGCTTGGGAATACGGGAACCCCTCCACTTT

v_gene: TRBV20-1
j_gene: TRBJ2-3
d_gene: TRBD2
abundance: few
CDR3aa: CSARDHLRAGGGTDTQYF
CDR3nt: TGCAGTGCTAGAGATCATTTAAGAGCGGGAGGGGGCACAGATACGCAGTATTTT

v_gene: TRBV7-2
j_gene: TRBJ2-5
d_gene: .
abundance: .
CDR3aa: CASSLVGGRTQYF
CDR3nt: TGTGCCAGCAGCTTAGTAGGGGGAAGGACCCAGTACTTC

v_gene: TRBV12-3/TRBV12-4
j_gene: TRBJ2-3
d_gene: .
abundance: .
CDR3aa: CVSRTRQGLDAQYF
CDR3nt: TGTGTCAGCAGGACTCGACAGGGACTAGATGCGCAGTATTTT

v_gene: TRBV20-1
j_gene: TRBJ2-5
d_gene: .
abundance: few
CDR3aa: CSASARAETQYF
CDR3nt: TGCAGTGCTTCGGCTAGGGCTGAGACCCAGTACTTC

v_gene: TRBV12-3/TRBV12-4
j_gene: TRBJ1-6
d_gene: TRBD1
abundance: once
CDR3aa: CASGQGAGNSPPHF
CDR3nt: TGTGCCAGCGGACAGGGGGCCGGTAATTCACCCCCCCACTTT

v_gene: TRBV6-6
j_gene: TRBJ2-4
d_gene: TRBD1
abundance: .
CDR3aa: CASRTAGGSAKNIQYF
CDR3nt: TGTGCCAGCCGAACCGCAGGGGGTTCGGCCAAAAACATTCAGTACTTC

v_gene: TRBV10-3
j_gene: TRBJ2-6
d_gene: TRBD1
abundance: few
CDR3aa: CAISDGTGGGGANVLTF
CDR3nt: TGTGCCATCAGTGACGGAACAGGGGGCGGTGGGGCCAACGTCCTGACTTTC

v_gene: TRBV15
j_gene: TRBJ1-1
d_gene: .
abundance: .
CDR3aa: CATSRGGGPSSEAFF
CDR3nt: TGTGCCACCAGCAGAGGAGGGGGGCCGAGCAGTGAAGCTTTCTTT

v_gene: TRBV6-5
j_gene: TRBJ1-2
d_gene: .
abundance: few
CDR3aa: CASSSSAGNYGYTF
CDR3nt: TGTGCCAGCAGTTCATCCGCCGGGAACTATGGCTACACCTTC

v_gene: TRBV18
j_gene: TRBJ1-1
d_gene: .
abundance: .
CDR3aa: CASKRGDTEAFF
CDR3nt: TGTGCCAGTAAAAGGGGAGACACTGAAGCTTTCTTT

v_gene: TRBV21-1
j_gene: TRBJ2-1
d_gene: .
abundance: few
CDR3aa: CASSIPGEARKQFF
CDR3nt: TGTGCCAGCAGCATACCCGGCGAGGCTCGGAAGCAGTTCTTC

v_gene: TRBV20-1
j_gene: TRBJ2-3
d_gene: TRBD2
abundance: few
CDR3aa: CSASTSGRAGDTQYF
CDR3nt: TGCAGTGCTAGTACTAGCGGGAGGGCCGGGGATACGCAGTATTTT

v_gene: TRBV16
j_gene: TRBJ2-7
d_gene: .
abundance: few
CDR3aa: CASSQSGVGGEQYF
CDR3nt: TGTGCCAGCAGCCAATCAGGGGTAGGGGGCGAGCAGTACTTC

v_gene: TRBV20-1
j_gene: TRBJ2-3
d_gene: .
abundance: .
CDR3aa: CSARGEAGDTQYF
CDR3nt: TGCAGTGCTAGAGGGGAGGCAGGAGATACGCAGTATTTT

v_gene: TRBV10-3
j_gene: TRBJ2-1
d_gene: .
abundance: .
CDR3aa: CAIRDLRQAKSYNEQFF
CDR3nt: TGTGCCATCAGAGACTTAAGACAGGCCAAAAGTTACAATGAGCAGTTCTTC

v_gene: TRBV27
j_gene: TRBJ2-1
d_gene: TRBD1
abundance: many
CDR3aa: CASSLWDSSYNEQFF
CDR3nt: TGTGCCAGCAGTTTATGGGACAGCTCCTACAATGAGCAGTTCTTC

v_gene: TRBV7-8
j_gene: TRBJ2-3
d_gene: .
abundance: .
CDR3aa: CASSLASNTDTQYF
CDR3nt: TGTGCCAGCAGCTTAGCGTCTAACACAGATACGCAGTATTTT

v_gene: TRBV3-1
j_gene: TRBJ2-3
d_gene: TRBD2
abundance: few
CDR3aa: CASSQDLFPRGGGIDTQYF
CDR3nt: TGTGCCAGCAGCCAAGATCTATTCCCTCGCGGGGGGGGAATTGATACGCAGTATTTT

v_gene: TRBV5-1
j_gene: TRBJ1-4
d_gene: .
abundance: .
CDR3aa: CASSLDRWDEKLFF
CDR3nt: TGCGCCAGCAGCTTGGACAGATGGGATGAAAAACTGTTTTTT

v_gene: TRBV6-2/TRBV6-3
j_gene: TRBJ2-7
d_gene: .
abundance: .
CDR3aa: CASSYSIGAGAAYEQYF
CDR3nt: TGTGCCAGCAGTTACTCGATCGGTGCTGGGGCGGCCTACGAGCAGTACTTC

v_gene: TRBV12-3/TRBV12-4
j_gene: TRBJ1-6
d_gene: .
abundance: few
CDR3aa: CASTDPKGFHSPLHF
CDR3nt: TGTGCCAGCACGGACCCAAAAGGGTTTCATTCACCCCTCCACTTT

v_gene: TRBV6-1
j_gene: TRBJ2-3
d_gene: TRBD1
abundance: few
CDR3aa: CASSEEVPGQATDTQYF
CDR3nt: TGTGCCAGCAGTGAAGAAGTCCCGGGACAGGCCACAGATACGCAGTATTTT